What follows describes a single T cell receptor beta chain. The data belong to a study of Tregs in tolerant kidney transplant recipients. Per the germline V gene, CDR1 is SEHNR and CDR2 is FQNEAQ (reference sequence). Deletions cut 5 bases from V and 3 bases from J, with 8 bases between. The CDR3 spans 12 residues. TCRdb keeps only in-frame clones here, not all; method: immunoSEQ multiplex PCR. The sample lists about 240,000 clones; approximately 84% were seen once. This chain links TRBV7-9 with TRBJ2-7; D unclear. The source material was CD4+ T cells from blood. The clonotype originates from a human donor in good health. The CDR3 bases are TGTGCCAGCAGCCCCCGGGTCTACGAGCAGTACTTC. Its protein is CASSPRVYEQYF.